The rows below give T cell receptor beta chains drawn from one sample of a study of OX40 agonist ivuxolimab in advanced cancers. Only in-frame clones appear in the TCRdb table, and some are missing; sequencing was by immunoSEQ multiplex PCR. The table includes 45,000 to 60,000 clones, around 89% detected once. The specimen comprised CD4+ or CD8+ T cells sorted from blood, sampled in a trial of the OX40 agonist ivuxolimab. Every receptor here comes from an adult with an advanced solid tumor such as melanoma, head and neck, liver or kidney cancer. Both conserved end residues are part of each CDR3. Each record gives: clone size, D gene, V gene, J gene, CDR3 protein, CDR3 DNA. A D gene is named only where the DNA matches it firmly. The size entry is marked missing in some rows and otherwise reads once, few, many or a size class.

abundance: -; d_gene: TRBD1; v_gene: TRBV6-4; j_gene: TRBJ2-3; CDR3aa: CASSADRRADTQYF; CDR3nt: TGTGCCAGCAGTGCGGACAGGCGGGCAGATACGCAGTATTTT
abundance: -; d_gene: -; v_gene: TRBV29-1; j_gene: TRBJ1-4; CDR3aa: CSVGRGPNEKLFF; CDR3nt: TGCAGCGTTGGCCGGGGACCTAATGAAAAACTGTTTTTT
abundance: -; d_gene: TRBD1; v_gene: TRBV6-1; j_gene: TRBJ2-5; CDR3aa: CASSVTHRGPGETQYF; CDR3nt: TGTGCCAGCAGTGTAACACACAGGGGGCCTGGAGAGACCCAGTACTTC
abundance: -; d_gene: TRBD2; v_gene: TRBV7-7; j_gene: TRBJ2-3; CDR3aa: CASSSTGTTTDTQYF; CDR3nt: TGTGCCAGCAGCTCGACCGGGACTACCACAGATACGCAGTATTTT
abundance: -; d_gene: TRBD1; v_gene: TRBV27; j_gene: TRBJ1-2; CDR3aa: CASSKTGLKTHYGYTF; CDR3nt: TGTGCCAGCAGTAAGACAGGGTTAAAAACTCACTATGGCTACACCTTC
abundance: -; d_gene: TRBD2; v_gene: TRBV14; j_gene: TRBJ2-4; CDR3aa: CASSPTSALAKNIQYF; CDR3nt: TGTGCCAGCAGCCCGACTAGCGCTTTAGCCAAAAACATTCAGTACTTC
abundance: medium-sized; d_gene: TRBD2; v_gene: TRBV2; j_gene: TRBJ2-7; CDR3aa: CASRYGSGAGQYF; CDR3nt: TGTGCCAGCAGGTACGGTAGCGGGGCCGGGCAGTACTTC
abundance: -; d_gene: TRBD2; v_gene: TRBV7-2; j_gene: TRBJ2-1; CDR3aa: CASSPTSGRVNEQFF; CDR3nt: TGTGCCAGCAGCCCTACTAGCGGGAGGGTTAATGAGCAGTTCTTC
abundance: -; d_gene: -; v_gene: TRBV19; j_gene: TRBJ1-2; CDR3aa: CASKEGPYGYTF; CDR3nt: TGTGCCAGTAAAGAAGGGCCCTATGGCTACACCTTC
abundance: -; d_gene: TRBD1; v_gene: TRBV6-1; j_gene: TRBJ1-2; CDR3aa: CASSGDSYGYTF; CDR3nt: TGTGCCAGCAGTGGGGACAGCTATGGCTACACCTTC
abundance: -; d_gene: -; v_gene: TRBV20-1; j_gene: TRBJ1-2; CDR3aa: CSAREGYGYTF; CDR3nt: TGCAGTGCTAGAGAGGGCTATGGCTACACCTTC
abundance: -; d_gene: -; v_gene: TRBV5-6; j_gene: TRBJ1-5; CDR3aa: CASSFRSGNQPQHF; CDR3nt: TGTGCCAGCAGCTTTAGGTCAGGGAACCAGCCCCAGCATTTT
abundance: -; d_gene: -; v_gene: TRBV7-2; j_gene: TRBJ2-3; CDR3aa: CASSFTRDTDTQYF; CDR3nt: TGTGCCAGCAGCTTCACGCGGGACACAGATACGCAGTATTTT
abundance: -; d_gene: TRBD1; v_gene: TRBV27; j_gene: TRBJ1-5; CDR3aa: CASRQQGGLAQPQHF; CDR3nt: TGTGCCAGCAGACAACAGGGGGGACTTGCGCAGCCCCAGCATTTT
abundance: -; d_gene: -; v_gene: TRBV7-3; j_gene: TRBJ2-2; CDR3aa: CASSPRSGELFF; CDR3nt: TGTGCCAGCAGTCCTCGTAGCGGGGAGCTGTTTTTT
abundance: -; d_gene: -; v_gene: TRBV10-3; j_gene: TRBJ2-7; CDR3aa: CAISERGTAYEQYF; CDR3nt: TGTGCCATCAGTGAGAGAGGGACGGCTTACGAGCAGTACTTC